This T cell receptor beta chain was retrieved from a study of T-cell reconstitution after alpha-beta-depleted transplantation in children. Germline-derived CDR1 and CDR2 are DFQATT and SNEGSKA (reference sequence). The V segment lost 3 bases and the J segment 6 bases; nucleotides outside the gene matches: 15. CDR3 length equals 17 residues. This clonotype was seen many times. Unique molecular identifiers were incorporated into the prepared TCRbeta library. MiXCR was run by TCRdb on the PCR reads, yielding one entry per CDR3 protein. The sample has 400,000 to 500,000 distinct CDR3 sequences, 11% seen once.

This receptor was identified in a human donor who donated a stem cell graft to a child with acute myeloid leukemia. Material: PBMCs from the stem cell graft donor, obtained from the stem cell graft. This sequence joins TRBV20-1 and TRBJ2-3, with 10 bases aligning to TRBD1. The CDR3 bases are TGCAGTGCTAGCCGAGAGATGAGACAGGGGGCTAAGGATACGCAGTATTTT. It is translated as CSASREMRQGAKDTQYF.